This T cell receptor (beta chain) is drawn from a study of T cells after yellow fever vaccination. Across the study: Low-cell-number fractions underwent preparation using SMART-Seq v4 Ultra Low Input. Broader study findings: Subsequent booster samples again held most clones from primary vaccination (96% CD4, 85% to 90% CD8). Faster peaking, at day 5 versus 15, marked a secondary response that was weaker.

This clonotype was counted ten times or more. The antigen is unknown. Synthesis of TCR cDNA relied on 5'RACE template switching, which attached a universal primer site and UMIs. From the 5' RACE reads, TCRdb called clonotypes with MiXCR, one entry per CDR3 protein. In the table there are approximately 140,000 distinct CDR3 sequences, about 8% of which are singletons. After removal of 4 bases from V and 9 bases from J, the junction contained 11 bases not matched to a gene. Germline loops: CDR1 SGDLS, CDR2 YYNGEE. This CDR3 has 14 amino acids. The chain uses TRBV9 and TRBJ2-7; 9 bases are shared with TRBD1. This receptor was taken from a man aged 25 to 45 who received the YFV17D yellow fever vaccine. The material was CD4+ T cells sorted from PBMCs, obtained 5 days after the yellow fever booster vaccination. This CDR3 reads CASSSGGQGSAQYF. The CDR3 DNA is TGTGCCAGCAGCTCTGGAGGACAGGGGTCGGCGCAGTACTTC.